A single sample is the source of the 14 T cell receptor beta chains below, sequenced in a study of human T cells and chemical hapten exposure. Documented time point: patch test 3, about 24 weeks after DPC sensitization. Specified treatment: therapeutic diphenylcyclopropenone sensitization with weekly scalp DPC. Someone pulled total RNA out of unfractionated whole blood. Via MiXCR, TCRdb re-called the RACE reads, giving one row per CDR3 protein. The sample shows fewer than 50,000 distinct CDR3 sequences, over 7.5% of them seen only once. The sample was whole blood, taken in connection with sensitization to the hapten diphenylcyclopropenone (DPC). These receptors were taken from a man in his forties or fifties with alopecia areata. Some clones in this sample may be carry-over from other donors' samples.

The table lists this clonotype with many counts. The V and J genes are TRBV28 and TRBJ2-2, with 7 positions matching TRBD1. CDR3 length: 14 residues. CDR1 is MDHEN and CDR2 is SYDVKM in the germline V gene. The ends lost 6 bases at V and 3 bases at J; junction bases unmatched: 4. This chain's CDR3 is CASRPGQYTGELFF. In DNA, the CDR3 is TGTGCCAGCAGGCCGGGACAGTACACCGGGGAGCTGTTTTTT.

This clonotype was picked up many times. The chain couples TRBV10-3 to TRBJ2-5; TRBD2 agrees at 9 bases. The CDR3 contains 13 residues. J lost 5 bases, V lost 6 bases, and 4 bases had no gene match. CDR1 is ENHRY and CDR2 is SYGVKD in the germline V gene. Here the CDR3 reads CAISRTSVETQYF. DNA for the CDR3: TGTGCCATCAGCCGGACTAGCGTTGAGACCCAGTACTTC.

This clonotype was counted only a few times. This chain links TRBV12-3 or TRBV12-4 with TRBJ2-7; 7 bases fit TRBD1. There are 14 residues in the CDR3. The ends lost 7 bases at V and 2 bases at J; junction bases unmatched: 8. DNA for the CDR3: TGTGCCAGCACCAAGACAGGGACCCCCTACGAGCAGTACTTC. Amino acid sequence: CASTKTGTPYEQYF.

The genes are TRBV2 and TRBJ2-7; D gene unclear. The CDR3 runs to 16 residues. Trimming removed 7 bases at V and 2 bases at J, with 21 bases between. CDR1 is SNHLY and CDR2 is FYNNEI in the germline V gene. The DNA of the CDR3 is TGTGCCAGCATAGGTGTGGTTCAAGCTGTGACCTACGAGCAGTACTTC. Translation: CASIGVVQAVTYEQYF.

This clonotype was counted many times. The chain links TRBV11-2 to TRBJ2-2, with a weak D call TRBD2 (6 bases). V was trimmed by 0 bases and J by 1 base, leaving 15 bases between them. The germline V gene encodes CDR1 SGHAT and CDR2 FQNNGV. This CDR3 region has 18 residues. CDR3 region: CASSLDRGGAQNTGELFF. In DNA, the CDR3 is TGTGCCAGCAGCTTAGATCGGGGAGGCGCTCAGAACACCGGGGAGCTGTTTTTT.

This chain connects TRBV7-2 to TRBJ2-3; D remains ambiguous. Trimming pared 1 base from V and 1 base from J, leaving 9 bases between. Germline V CDR1 and CDR2: SGHTA, FQGNSA. The CDR3 contains 15 residues. CDR3 in amino acids: CASSLVGSGTDTQYF. The CDR3 bases are TGTGCCAGCAGCTTAGTGGGTTCAGGCACAGATACGCAGTATTTT.

Details on this clonotype: A much larger clone lies a single base off, so this may be a read error. This CDR3 fails to terminate in the conserved phenylalanine or tryptophan, so it likely reflects a read error. CDR3 region: CASTSQTANYGYTL. In DNA form, the CDR3 reads TGTGCCAGCACCTCCCAAACCGCTAACTATGGCTACACCCTC. The rearrangement joins TRBV27 to TRBJ1-2; D uncertain. Germline loops: CDR1 MNHEY, CDR2 SMNVEV (reference sequence). V lost 7 bases to trimming and J lost 0 bases, with 12 bases between them. The CDR3 totals 14 residues.

This clonotype was seen many times. This sequence joins TRBV7-2 and TRBJ2-3; D gene uncertain. The CDR3 has 12 residues. V shed 5 bases and J shed 4 bases, with 7 bases lying between them. Germline V gene data show CDR1 as SGHTA and CDR2 as FQGNSA. CDR3 DNA sequence: TGTGCCAGCAGCCCTTTTGCAGATACGCAGTATTTT. It specifies CASSPFADTQYF. The full variable domain, rest sourced from reference TRBV7-2 and TRBJ2-3, is GAGVSQSPSNKVTEKGKDVELRCDPISGHTALYWYRQSLGQGLEFLIYFQGNSAPDKSGLPSDRFSAERTGGSVSTLTIQRTQQEDSAVYLCASSPFADTQYFGPGTRLTVL.

This clonotype appeared a few times. The J gene is TRBJ1-3, the V gene TRBV20-1; unclear D gene. Germline V gene data show CDR1 as DFQATT and CDR2 as SNEGSKA (reference sequence). The CDR3 extends over 12 amino acids. Trimming removed 4 bases from V and 3 bases from J, with 7 bases in between. The CDR3 region is CSAKGFGNTIYF. The CDR3 DNA reads TGCAGTGCTAAAGGGTTTGGAAACACCATATATTTT.

In nucleotides, the CDR3 is TGTGCCAGCAGTTACGGGACAAACTATGGCTACACCTTC. Encoded protein: CASSYGTNYGYTF. The chain employs TRBV6-5 and TRBJ1-2; D may be TRBD1 (6 bases). The CDR3 loop spans 13 amino acids. The V and J ends lost 2 bases and 2 bases respectively, with 6 bases between them. Germline V lookup: CDR1 MNHEY, CDR2 SVGAGI.

This clonotype occurred many times. The V call is TRBV7-7, the J call TRBJ2-7; D perhaps matches TRBD1 (6 bases). CDR1 and CDR2 (germline): SSHAT, FNYEAQ (reference sequence). CDR3 length: 15 amino acids. Trimming took 1 base from V and 0 from J, leaving 10 bases between them. CDR3 coding DNA: TGTGCCAGCAGCTTAGGACCGGGACACTCCTACGAGCAGTACTTC. Amino acids: CASSLGPGHSYEQYF.

This sequence joins TRBV10-2 and TRBJ1-2; D is uncertain. V was clipped by 6 bases and J by 8 bases, with 13 bases between them. The germline gives CDR1 WSHSY, CDR2 SAAADI. This CDR3 comprises 12 residues. The CDR3 DNA reads as TGCGCCAGCAGCGGGTCCCGCGGGGGCTACACCTTC. Protein product: CASSGSRGGYTF.

This clonotype showed up just a few times. This chain joins TRBV28 and TRBJ2-1; D not resolved. The CDR3 has 12 amino acids. CDR1 is MDHEN and CDR2 is SYDVKM in the germline V gene. The V end was cut by 2 bases, the J end by 9 bases, with 8 bases between. The CDR3 DNA is TGTGCCAGCAGTTTAAGGGCAGCTGAGCAGTTCTTC. Residues: CASSLRAAEQFF.

V and J are TRBV5-1 and TRBJ1-1, with 9 bases lining up with TRBD1. V lost 4 bases and J lost 5; bases outside the gene matches: 12. Germline-derived CDR1 and CDR2 are SGHRS and YFSETQ. CDR3 length: 16 residues. The DNA for the CDR3 is TGCGCCAGCAGCCCTGGGACAGGGAGGCCGGGTACTGAAGCTTTCTTT. Translated: CASSPGTGRPGTEAFF. Full variable domain (remainder filled in from reference TRBV5-1 and TRBJ1-1): KAGVTQTPRYLIKTRGQQVTLSCSPISGHRSVSWYQQTPGQGLQFLFEYFSETQRNKGNFPGRFSGRQFSNSRSEMNVSTLELGDSALYLCASSPGTGRPGTEAFFGQGTRLTVV.